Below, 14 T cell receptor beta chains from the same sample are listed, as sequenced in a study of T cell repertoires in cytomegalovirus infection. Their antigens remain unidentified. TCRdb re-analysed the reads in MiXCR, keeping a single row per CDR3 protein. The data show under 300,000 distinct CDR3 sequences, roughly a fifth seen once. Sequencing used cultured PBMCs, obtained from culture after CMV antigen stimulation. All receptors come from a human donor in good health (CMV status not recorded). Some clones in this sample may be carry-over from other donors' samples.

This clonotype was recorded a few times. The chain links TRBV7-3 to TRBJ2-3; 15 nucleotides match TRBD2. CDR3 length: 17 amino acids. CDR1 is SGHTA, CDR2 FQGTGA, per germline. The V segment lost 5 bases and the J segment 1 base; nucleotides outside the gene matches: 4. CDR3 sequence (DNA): TGTGCCAGCAGCACGGGACTAGCGGGAGGCCGCACAGATACGCAGTATTTT. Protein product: CASSTGLAGGRTDTQYF.

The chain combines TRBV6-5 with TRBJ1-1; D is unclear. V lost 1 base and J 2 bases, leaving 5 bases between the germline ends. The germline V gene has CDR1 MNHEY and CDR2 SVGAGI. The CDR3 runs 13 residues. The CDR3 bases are TGTGCCAGCAGTTACTGGAAAAACACTGAAGCTTTCTTT. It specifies CASSYWKNTEAFF.

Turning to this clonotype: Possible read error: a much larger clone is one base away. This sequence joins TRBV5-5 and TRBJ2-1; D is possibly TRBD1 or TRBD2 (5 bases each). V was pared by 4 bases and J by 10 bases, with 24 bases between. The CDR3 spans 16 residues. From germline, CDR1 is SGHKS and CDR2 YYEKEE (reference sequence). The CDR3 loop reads CASSVRGRVWGGEQFF. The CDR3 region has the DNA TGTGCCAGCAGCGTGAGGGGTCGGGTGTGGGGCGGAGAGCAGTTCTTC.

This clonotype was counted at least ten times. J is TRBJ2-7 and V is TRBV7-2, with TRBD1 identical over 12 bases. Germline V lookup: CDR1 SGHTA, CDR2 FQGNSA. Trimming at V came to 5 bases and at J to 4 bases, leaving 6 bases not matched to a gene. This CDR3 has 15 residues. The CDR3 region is CASSPGTGGGYEQYF. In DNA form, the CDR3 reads TGTGCCAGCAGCCCTGGGACAGGGGGCGGGTACGAGCAGTACTTC.

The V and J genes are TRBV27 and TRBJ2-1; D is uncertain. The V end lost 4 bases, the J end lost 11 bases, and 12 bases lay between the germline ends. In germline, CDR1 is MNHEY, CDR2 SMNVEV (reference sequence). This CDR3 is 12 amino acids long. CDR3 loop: CASSSPPLKQFF. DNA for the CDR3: TGTGCCAGCAGTTCCCCCCCGCTTAAGCAGTTCTTC.

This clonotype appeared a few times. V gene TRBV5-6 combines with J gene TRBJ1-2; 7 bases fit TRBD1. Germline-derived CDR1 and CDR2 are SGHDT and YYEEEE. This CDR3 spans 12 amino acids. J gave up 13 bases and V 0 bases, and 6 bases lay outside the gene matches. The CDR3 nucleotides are TGTGCCAGCAGCTTGGACAGGGGCGCCCCCACCTTC. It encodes CASSLDRGAPTF.

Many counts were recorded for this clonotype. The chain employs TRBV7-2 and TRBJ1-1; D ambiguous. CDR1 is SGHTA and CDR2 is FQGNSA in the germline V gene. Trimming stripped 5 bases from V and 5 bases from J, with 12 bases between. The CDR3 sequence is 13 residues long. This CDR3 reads CASSRDDWTEAFF. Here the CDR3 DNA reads TGTGCCAGCAGCCGTGATGATTGGACTGAAGCTTTCTTT. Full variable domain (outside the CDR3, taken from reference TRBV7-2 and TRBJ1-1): GAGVSQSPSNKVTEKGKDVELRCDPISGHTALYWYRQSLGQGLEFLIYFQGNSAPDKSGLPSDRFSAERTGGSVSTLTIQRTQQEDSAVYLCASSRDDWTEAFFGQGTRLTVV.

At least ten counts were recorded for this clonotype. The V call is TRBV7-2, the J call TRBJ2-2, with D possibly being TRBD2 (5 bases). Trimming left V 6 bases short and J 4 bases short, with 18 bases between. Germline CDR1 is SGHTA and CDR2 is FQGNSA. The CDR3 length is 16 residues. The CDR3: CASRPPGLISTGELFF. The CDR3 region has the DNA TGTGCCAGCAGACCCCCGGGGTTGATAAGCACCGGGGAGCTGTTTTTT.

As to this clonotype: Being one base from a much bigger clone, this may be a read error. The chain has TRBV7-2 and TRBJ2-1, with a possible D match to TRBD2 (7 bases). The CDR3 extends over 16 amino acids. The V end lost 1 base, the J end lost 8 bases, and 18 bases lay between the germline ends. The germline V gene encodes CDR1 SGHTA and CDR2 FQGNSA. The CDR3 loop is CASSLGGRGPIDEQFF. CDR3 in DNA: TGTGCCAGCAGCTTAGGGGGGCGGGGGCCGATCGATGAGCAGTTCTTC.

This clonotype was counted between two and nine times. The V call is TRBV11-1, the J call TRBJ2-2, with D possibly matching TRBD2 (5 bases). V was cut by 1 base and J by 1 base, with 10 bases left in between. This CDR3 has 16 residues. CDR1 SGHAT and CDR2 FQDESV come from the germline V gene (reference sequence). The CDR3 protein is CASSLEADLNTGELFF. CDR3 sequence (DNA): TGTGCCAGCAGCTTAGAAGCGGATCTGAACACCGGGGAGCTGTTTTTT.

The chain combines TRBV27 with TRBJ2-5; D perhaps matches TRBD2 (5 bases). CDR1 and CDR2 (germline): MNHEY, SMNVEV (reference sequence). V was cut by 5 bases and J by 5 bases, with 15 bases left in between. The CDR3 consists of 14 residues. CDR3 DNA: TGTGCCAGCAGTCCCCGCCTCGGGGAGGAGACCCAGTACTTC. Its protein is CASSPRLGEETQYF.

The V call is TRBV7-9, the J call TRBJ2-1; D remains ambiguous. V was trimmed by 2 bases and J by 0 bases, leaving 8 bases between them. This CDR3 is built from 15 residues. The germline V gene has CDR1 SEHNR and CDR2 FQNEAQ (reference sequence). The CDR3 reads CASSLHELSYNEQFF. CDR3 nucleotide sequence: TGTGCCAGCAGCTTACACGAACTCTCCTACAATGAGCAGTTCTTC.

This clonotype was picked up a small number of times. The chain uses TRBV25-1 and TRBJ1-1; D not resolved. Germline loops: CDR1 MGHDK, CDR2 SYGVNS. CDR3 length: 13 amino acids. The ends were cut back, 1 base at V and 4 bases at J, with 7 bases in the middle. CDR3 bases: TGTGCCAGCAGTGAATCTTATTCCACTGAAGCTTTCTTT. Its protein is CASSESYSTEAFF.

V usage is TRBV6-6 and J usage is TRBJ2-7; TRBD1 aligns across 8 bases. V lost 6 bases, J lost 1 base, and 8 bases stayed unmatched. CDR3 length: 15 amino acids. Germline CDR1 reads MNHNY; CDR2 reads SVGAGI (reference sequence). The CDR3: CASRVTGGRSYEQYF. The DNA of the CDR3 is TGTGCCAGCAGGGTTACAGGGGGTCGATCCTACGAGCAGTACTTC.